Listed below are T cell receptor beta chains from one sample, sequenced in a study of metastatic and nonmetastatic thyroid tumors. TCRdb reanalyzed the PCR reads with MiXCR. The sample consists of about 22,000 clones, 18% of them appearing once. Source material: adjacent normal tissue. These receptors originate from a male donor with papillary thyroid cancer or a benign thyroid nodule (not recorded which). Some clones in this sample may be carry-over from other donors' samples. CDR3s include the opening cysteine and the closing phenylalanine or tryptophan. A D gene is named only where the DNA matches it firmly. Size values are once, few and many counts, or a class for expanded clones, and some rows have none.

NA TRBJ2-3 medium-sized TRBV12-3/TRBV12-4 CASSFNPADTQYF TGTGCCAGCAGTTTTAACCCCGCGGATACGCAGTATTTT
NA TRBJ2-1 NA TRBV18 CASSYTSASYNEQLF TGTGCCAGCTCTTACACTTCGGCCTCCTACAATGAGCAGCTCTTC
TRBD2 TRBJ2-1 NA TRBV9 CASSGTSGSGFDEQFF TGTGCCAGCAGCGGGACTAGCGGGAGTGGTTTCGATGAGCAGTTCTTC
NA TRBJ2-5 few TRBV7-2 CASSLSSRAQYF TGCGCCAGCAGCTTAAGCAGTCGCGCCCAGTACTTC
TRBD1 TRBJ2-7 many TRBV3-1 CASSRGTGAFLGNSYEQYF TGTGCCAGCAGCCGAGGGACAGGGGCGTTTTTGGGGAACTCCTACGAGCAGTACTTC
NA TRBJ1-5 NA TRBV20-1 CSARDLLSNQPQHF TGCAGTGCTAGAGACCTGCTTAGCAATCAGCCCCAGCATTTT
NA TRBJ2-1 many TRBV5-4 CASSVSGWAAYNEQFF TGTGCCAGCAGCGTATCAGGGTGGGCTGCCTACAATGAGCAGTTCTTC
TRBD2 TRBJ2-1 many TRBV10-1 CASSPSGAYNEQFF TGCGCCAGCAGTCCTAGCGGGGCTTACAATGAGCAGTTCTTC
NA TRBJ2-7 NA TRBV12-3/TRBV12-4 CASRSDSFYEQYF TGTGCCAGCAGGTCCGACTCTTTCTACGAGCAGTACTTC
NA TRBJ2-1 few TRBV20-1 CSARDDTSGGRRQFF TGCAGTGCTAGAGATGATACTAGTGGGGGCCGTCGGCAGTTCTTC
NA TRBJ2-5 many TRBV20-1 CSAREGWETQYF TGCAGTGCTAGAGAAGGATGGGAGACCCAGTACTTC
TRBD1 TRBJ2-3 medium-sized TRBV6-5 CASSYSGTGMTDTQYF TGTGCCAGCAGTTACTCGGGGACAGGGATGACAGATACGCAGTATTTT
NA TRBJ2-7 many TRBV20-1 CSAKDVSYEQYF TGCAGTGCGAAGGACGTGTCCTACGAGCAGTACTTC
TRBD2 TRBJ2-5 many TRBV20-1 CSASQSGLATQETQYF TGCAGTGCTAGTCAGTCAGGACTAGCGACCCAAGAGACCCAGTACTTC
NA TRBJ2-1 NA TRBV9 CASIPGERGGEQLF TGTGCCAGCATCCCGGGGGAAAGGGGCGGTGAGCAGCTCTTC
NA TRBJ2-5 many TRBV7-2 CASSLSPVGQETQYF TGTGCCAGCAGCTTGTCCCCCGTGGGACAAGAGACCCAGTACTTC
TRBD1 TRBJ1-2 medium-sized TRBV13 CASSQRTGQYYTF TGTGCCAGCAGCCAACGGACAGGGCAGTACTACACCTTC
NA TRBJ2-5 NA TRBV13 CASSLRGLGETQYF TGTGCCAGCAGCTTACGTGGGCTGGGAGAGACCCAGTACTTC
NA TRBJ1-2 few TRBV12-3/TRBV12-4 CASSGGAGYGYTF TGTGCCAGCAGTGGGGGCGCTGGGTATGGCTACACCTTC
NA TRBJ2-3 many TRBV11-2 CASSPTTENTQYF TGTGCCAGCAGCCCTACAACAGAAAATACGCAGTATTTT
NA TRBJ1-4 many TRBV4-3 CASSQDRLLGTNEKLFF TGCGCCAGCAGCCAAGATCGCCTTCTGGGGACTAATGAAAAACTGTTTTTT
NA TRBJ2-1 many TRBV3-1 CASSQVGGFSYNEQFF TGTGCCAGCAGCCAAGTGGGCGGGTTCTCCTACAATGAGCAGTTCTTC
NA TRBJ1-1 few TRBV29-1 CSVGGKNTEAFF TGCAGCGTTGGGGGGAAGAACACTGAAGCTTTCTTT
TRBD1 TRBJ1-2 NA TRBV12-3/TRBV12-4 CASIMTGGGIGYTF TGTGCCAGCATTATGACAGGGGGCGGGATTGGCTACACCTTC
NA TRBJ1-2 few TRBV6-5 CASSFPGLRYGYTF TGTGCCAGCAGTTTTCCAGGACTACGCTATGGCTACACCTTC
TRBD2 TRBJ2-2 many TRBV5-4 CASSLGTSGNTGELFF TGTGCCAGCAGCCTCGGGACTAGCGGCAACACCGGGGAGCTGTTTTTT
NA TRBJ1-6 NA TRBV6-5 CASSPRQERSYNSPLHF TGTGCCAGCAGTCCCCGACAGGAACGCTCCTATAATTCACCCCTCCACTTT
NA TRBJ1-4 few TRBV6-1 CASSESWATNEKLFF TGTGCCAGCAGTGAAAGCTGGGCAACTAATGAAAAACTGTTTTTT
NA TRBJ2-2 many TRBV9 CASSVVGNPGELFF TGTGCCAGCAGCGTAGTCGGGAATCCCGGGGAGCTGTTTTTT
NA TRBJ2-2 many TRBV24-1 CATQRTANTGELFF TGTGCCACCCAACGGACGGCGAACACCGGGGAGCTGTTTTTT
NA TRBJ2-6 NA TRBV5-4 CASSLTEGSGANVLTF TGTGCCAGCAGCTTGACGGAGGGGTCTGGGGCCAACGTCCTGACTTTC
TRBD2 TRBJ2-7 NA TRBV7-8 CASSLALSLAGGVGEQYF TGTGCCAGCAGCTTAGCTCTATCACTAGCGGGGGGCGTGGGGGAGCAGTACTTC
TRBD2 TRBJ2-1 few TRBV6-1 CASSEARTSGMYNEQFF TGTGCCAGCAGTGAAGCGAGGACTAGCGGGATGTACAATGAGCAGTTCTTC
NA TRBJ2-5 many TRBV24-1 CATSDVKETQYF TGTGCCACCAGTGATGTCAAAGAGACCCAGTACTTC
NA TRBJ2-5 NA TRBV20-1 CSRSPEGAVAGETQYF TGCAGCCGGTCGCCTGAAGGTGCGGTGGCCGGGGAGACCCAGTACTTC
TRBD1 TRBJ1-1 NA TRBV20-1 CSARSTGQGLNTEAFF TGCAGTGCTAGATCGACGGGACAGGGGCTGAACACTGAAGCTTTCTTT
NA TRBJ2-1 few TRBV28 CASSSVVRFRGTYNEQFF TGTGCCAGCAGTTCAGTGGTTCGTTTTAGGGGAACCTACAATGAGCAGTTCTTC
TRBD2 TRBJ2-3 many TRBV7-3 CASSLGGSRTDTQYF TGTGCCAGCAGCTTAGGCGGGAGCCGCACAGATACGCAGTATTTT
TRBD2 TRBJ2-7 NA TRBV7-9 CAGSPAGGHGEQYF TGTGCCGGCAGCCCCGCGGGGGGGCACGGCGAGCAGTACTTC
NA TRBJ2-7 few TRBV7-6 CASSLVPLGQRVGDEQYF TGTGCCAGCAGCTTAGTTCCCCTGGGCCAGCGGGTAGGAGACGAGCAGTACTTC
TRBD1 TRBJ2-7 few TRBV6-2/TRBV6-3 CASRGTGGYEQYF TGTGCCAGCCGAGGGACAGGGGGCTACGAGCAGTACTTC
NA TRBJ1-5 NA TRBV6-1 CASGVNQPQHF TGTGCCAGCGGGGTCAATCAGCCCCAGCATTTT
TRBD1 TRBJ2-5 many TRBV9 CASSVLDRVEEETQYF TGTGCCAGCAGCGTTCTGGACAGGGTAGAAGAAGAGACCCAGTACTTC
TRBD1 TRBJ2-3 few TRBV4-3 CASSPTGDRTDTQYF TGCGCCAGCAGCCCGACAGGGGACAGGACAGATACGCAGTATTTT
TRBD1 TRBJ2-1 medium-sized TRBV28 CASIQRGGQGYNEQFF TGTGCCAGCATCCAACGAGGGGGACAGGGATACAATGAGCAGTTCTTC
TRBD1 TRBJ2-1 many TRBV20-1 CSARNRDREYNEQFF TGCAGTGCTAGAAACCGGGACAGAGAATACAATGAGCAGTTCTTC
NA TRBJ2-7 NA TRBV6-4 CAISYCAGGRTYEQYF TGTGCCATCAGTTACTGTGCTGGGGGGAGGACCTACGAGCAGTACTTC
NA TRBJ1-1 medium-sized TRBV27 CASTTGGGTEAFF TGTGCCAGCACGACTGGGGGCGGCACTGAAGCTTTCTTT
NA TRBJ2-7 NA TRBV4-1 CASSQDSRSSYEQYF TGCGCCAGCAGCCAAGATTCCAGGAGCTCCTACGAGCAGTACTTC
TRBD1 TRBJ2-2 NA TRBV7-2 CASSTGQDREPFF TGTGCCAGCAGTACCGGACAGGACAGGGAGCCGTTTTTT
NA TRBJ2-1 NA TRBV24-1 CATSVRSSYNEQFF TGTGCCACCAGTGTCAGGAGCTCCTACAATGAGCAGTTCTTC
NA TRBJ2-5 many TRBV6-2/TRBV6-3 CASSYSSLGGQETQYF TGTGCCAGCAGTTACTCGAGTTTGGGGGGCCAAGAGACCCAGTACTTC
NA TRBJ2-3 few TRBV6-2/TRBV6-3 CASRLASASADTQYF TGTGCCAGCAGACTTGCTAGTGCTAGCGCAGATACGCAGTATTTT
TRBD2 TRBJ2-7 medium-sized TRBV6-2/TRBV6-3 CASSFPGLAGYLVEQYF TGTGCCAGCAGTTTCCCGGGACTAGCGGGATACCTGGTCGAGCAGTACTTC
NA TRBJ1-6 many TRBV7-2 CASRPGSGNSPLHF TGTGCCAGCAGACCTGGGTCGGGGAATTCACCCCTCCACTTT
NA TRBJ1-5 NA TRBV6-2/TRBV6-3 CATGDVVTKHF TGTGCCACGGGAGACGTGGTGACCAAGCATTTT
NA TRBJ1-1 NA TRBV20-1 CSAKTAGKNTEAFF TGCAGTGCTAAGACCGCCGGGAAGAACACTGAAGCTTTCTTT
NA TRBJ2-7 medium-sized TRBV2 CASSGGYEQYF TGTGCCAGCAGTGGAGGGTACGAGCAGTACTTC